The clone carrying this T cell receptor beta chain appeared a few times. No antigen is known for it. For TCR, cDNA came from 5'RACE template switching, which added a universal primer site and UMIs. TCRdb redid the calling of the 5' RACE reads with MiXCR, one entry per CDR3 protein. The data hold about 220,000 distinct CDR3 sequences, with approximately 3.2% observed a single time. With 0 bases removed from V and 2 bases from J, the gap between germline ends came to 5 bases. This CDR3 region has 14 residues. This sample is drawn from a study of T cells after yellow fever vaccination. The study, taken as a whole, reports: Most clones from primary vaccination resurfaced after the booster (approximately 97% CD4, around 90% CD8). Weaker overall was a secondary response that nonetheless peaked faster, on day 5 versus 15. In FACS-sorted repertoires, abundant clonotypes from the bulk population could appear as contaminants.

The input for sequencing was CD4+ T cells sorted from PBMCs, taken 10 days after the yellow fever booster vaccination. This receptor was taken from a young man who received the YFV17D yellow fever vaccine. This chain joins TRBV12-3 or TRBV12-4 and TRBJ1-3; D gene uncertain. The CDR3 region is CASSLAAAGNTIYF. For the CDR3, the DNA is TGTGCCAGCAGTTTAGCGGCAGCTGGAAACACCATATATTTT.